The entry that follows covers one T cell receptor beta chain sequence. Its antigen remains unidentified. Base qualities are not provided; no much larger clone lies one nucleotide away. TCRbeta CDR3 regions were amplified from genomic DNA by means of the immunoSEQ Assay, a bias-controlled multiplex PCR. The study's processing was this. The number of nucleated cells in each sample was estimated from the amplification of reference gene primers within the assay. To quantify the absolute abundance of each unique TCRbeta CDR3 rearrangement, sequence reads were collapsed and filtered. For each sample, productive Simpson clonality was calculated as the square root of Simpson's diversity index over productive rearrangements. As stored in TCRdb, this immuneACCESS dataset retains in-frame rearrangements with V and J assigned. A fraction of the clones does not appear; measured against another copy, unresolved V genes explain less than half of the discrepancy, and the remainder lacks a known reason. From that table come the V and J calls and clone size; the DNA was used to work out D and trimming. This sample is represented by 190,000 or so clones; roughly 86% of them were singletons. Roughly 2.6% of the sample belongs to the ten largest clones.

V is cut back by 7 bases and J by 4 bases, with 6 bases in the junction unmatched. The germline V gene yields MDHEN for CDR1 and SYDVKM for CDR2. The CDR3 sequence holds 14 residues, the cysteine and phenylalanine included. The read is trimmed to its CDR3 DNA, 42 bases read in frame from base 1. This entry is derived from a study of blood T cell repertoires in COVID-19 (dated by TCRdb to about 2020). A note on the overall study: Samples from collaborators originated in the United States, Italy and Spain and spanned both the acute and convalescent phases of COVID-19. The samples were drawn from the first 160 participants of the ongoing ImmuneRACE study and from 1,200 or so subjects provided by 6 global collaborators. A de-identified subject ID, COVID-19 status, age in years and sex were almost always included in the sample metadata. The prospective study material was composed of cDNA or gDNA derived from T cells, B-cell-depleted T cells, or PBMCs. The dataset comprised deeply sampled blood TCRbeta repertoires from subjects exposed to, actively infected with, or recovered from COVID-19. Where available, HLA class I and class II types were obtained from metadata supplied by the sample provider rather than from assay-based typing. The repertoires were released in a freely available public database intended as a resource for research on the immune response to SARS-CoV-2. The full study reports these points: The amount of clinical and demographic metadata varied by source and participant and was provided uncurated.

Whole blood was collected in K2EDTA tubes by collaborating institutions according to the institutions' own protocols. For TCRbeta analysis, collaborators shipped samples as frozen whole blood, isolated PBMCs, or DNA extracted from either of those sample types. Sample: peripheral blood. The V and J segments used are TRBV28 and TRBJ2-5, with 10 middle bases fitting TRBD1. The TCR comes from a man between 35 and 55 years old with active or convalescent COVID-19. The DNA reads TGTGCCAGCACCCTGGACAGGGGGTTAGAGACCCAGTACTTC. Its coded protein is CASTLDRGLETQYF.